This T cell receptor beta chain was retrieved from a study of shared clonotypes between healthy human individuals. Background on the study: CD8 memory received one plate per donor, CD8 naive two, CD4 memory three and CD4 naive three. Overall study results and limits: Only blood was sampled, and tissue TCR repertoires likely differ from blood ones.

Repertoires were generated with immunoSEQ multiplex PCR, while TCRdb's copy carries only in-frame clones and drops some. There are hundreds of thousands of clones in the sample; 85% to 95% occur only once, and 0.11% lies in the top ten. Note on this clone: Its cognate antigen is unknown.

CD45RO-negative cells were positively selected for CCR7, leaving out terminally differentiated effector memory CD45RA+ cells. Germline CDR1 reads SGHDT; CDR2 reads YYEEEE. The CDR3 runs 15 residues. V was cut by 0 bases and J by 2 bases, with 10 bases left in between. This chain joins TRBV5-6 and TRBJ2-3, with D perhaps TRBD2 (6 bases). Sequenced sample: naive CD8+ T cells sorted from blood. The clonotype originates from a woman in her thirties in good health. The CDR3 DNA is TGTGCCAGCAGCTTGGGCGGGGCTGTCACAGATACGCAGTATTTT. It yields the protein CASSLGGAVTDTQYF.